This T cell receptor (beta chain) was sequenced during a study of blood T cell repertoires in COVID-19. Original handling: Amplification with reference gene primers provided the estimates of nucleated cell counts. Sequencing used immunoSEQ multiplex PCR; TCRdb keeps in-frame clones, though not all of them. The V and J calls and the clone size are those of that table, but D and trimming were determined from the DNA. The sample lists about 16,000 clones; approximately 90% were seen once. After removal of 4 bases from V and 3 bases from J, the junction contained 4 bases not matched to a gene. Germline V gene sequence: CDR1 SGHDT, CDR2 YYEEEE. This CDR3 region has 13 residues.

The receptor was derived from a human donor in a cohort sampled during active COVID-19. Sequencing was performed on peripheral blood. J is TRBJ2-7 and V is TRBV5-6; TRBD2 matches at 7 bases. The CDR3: CASSLAAVYEQYF. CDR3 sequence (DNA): TGTGCCAGCAGCCTAGCGGCGGTCTACGAGCAGTACTTC.